Detailed here is one T cell receptor beta chain. Its specificity is not known. This record belongs to a study of T cells in Graves' hyperthyroidism and ophthalmopathy. Study overall: The initial diagnosis was the point when peripheral blood was collected, ahead of any treatment.

Findings of the study overall: Most thyroid clonotypes with frequency above 0.001 were detected in blood.

The V and J ends lost 3 bases and 4 bases respectively, with 7 bases between them. Per the germline V gene, CDR1 is MNHNS and CDR2 is SASEGT. The CDR3 runs 12 residues. Amplification of TCR beta CDR3 regions used RNA as the template. When the TCR CDR3 underwent first-round RT-PCR, the HTBI primer set was used. MiXCR, run by TCRdb on the multiplex PCR reads, gives a single entry per CDR3 protein. The sample includes hundreds of thousands of distinct CDR3 sequences, less than 20% of them seen just once. The chain employs TRBV6-1 and TRBJ2-7; D not certain. The source of this sequence is a man aged 40-50 years with Graves' ophthalmopathy. Sequencing was done on a sample of blood. The CDR3 is CASSEQSYEQYF. The CDR3 DNA sequence: TGTGCCAGCAGTGAGCAATCGTACGAGCAGTACTTC.